The 9 T cell receptor beta chains below all came from one sample that was sequenced in a study of shared clonotypes between healthy human individuals. The method was immunoSEQ multiplex PCR; TCRdb's version includes in-frame clones alone and lacks a portion of them. The sample contains around 100,000 clones, less than 75% of which appear only once. Sequenced sample: memory CD8+ T cells sorted from blood. Subset here: CD45RO+ cells pooled with CCR7-negative TemRA cells. The receptors originated from a woman younger than 45 in good health.

This chain joins TRBV5-1 and TRBJ1-2; D gene uncertain. The CDR3 contains 12 residues. Trimming removed 4 bases at V and 9 bases at J, with 13 bases between. Germline CDR1 and CDR2: SGHRS and YFSETQ. CDR3 nucleotides: TGCGCCAGCAGCCCTGACATATGCTGCTACACCTTC. This gives the protein CASSPDICCYTF.

This clone qualifies as medium-sized. The rearrangement uses TRBV7-9 and TRBJ1-1; D gene ambiguous. Trimming pared 1 base from V and 7 bases from J, leaving 7 bases between. The CDR3 consists of 12 residues. Looked up from germline, CDR1 is SEHNR and CDR2 is FQNEAQ (reference sequence). The CDR3 sequence: CASSLVSVEAFF. The CDR3 nucleotides are TGTGCCAGCAGCTTAGTATCCGTTGAAGCTTTCTTT.

Only one count was recorded for this clone. The J gene is TRBJ1-1, the V gene TRBV25-1; D is undetermined. Germline CDR1 MGHDK, CDR2 SYGVNS. CDR3 length: 14 amino acids. V lost 3 bases, J lost 0 bases, and 8 bases lay in between. CDR3 loop: CASSEGSLNTEAFF. DNA of the CDR3: TGTGCCAGCAGTGAGGGCAGCTTGAACACTGAAGCTTTCTTT.

This clone has ten or more counts. This chain uses TRBV7-9 with TRBJ1-3; maybe TRBD1 (6 bases). V lost 5 bases and J 3 bases, leaving 17 bases between the germline ends. The CDR3 is 16 amino acids. CDR1 is SEHNR and CDR2 is FQNEAQ in the germline V gene (reference sequence). This CDR3 reads CASSPPKGGGGNTIYF. The CDR3 nucleotides read TGTGCCAGCAGCCCCCCGAAAGGGGGAGGTGGAAACACCATATATTTT.

V gene TRBV10-2 combines with J gene TRBJ2-3, with 9 bases fitting TRBD2. The trim removed 4 bases at V and 3 bases at J, leaving 2 bases unmatched. The CDR3 is made up of 14 amino acids. Germline V gene lookup returns CDR1 WSHSY and CDR2 SAAADI. The CDR3 sequence is CASSALAGTDTQYF. For the CDR3, the DNA is TGCGCCAGCAGTGCTCTAGCGGGAACAGATACGCAGTATTTT.

The chain couples TRBV10-1 to TRBJ2-1, with D unclear. Trimming shortened V by 0 bases and J by 8 bases, and 11 bases separated the two germline ends. This CDR3 is 14 amino acids long. Per germline, CDR1 WNHNN and CDR2 SYGVQD (reference sequence). CDR3 sequence: CASSESTHGYEQFF. The CDR3 coding sequence is TGCGCCAGCAGTGAGTCTACCCACGGTTATGAGCAGTTCTTC.

This rearrangement joins TRBV19 to TRBJ1-1, with D unclear. V was pared by 5 bases and J by 1 base, with 11 bases between. This CDR3 region has 14 residues. Per germline, CDR1 LNHDA and CDR2 SQIVND (reference sequence). The CDR3 sequence is CASSGGRRNTEAFF. CDR3 DNA sequence: TGTGCCAGTAGTGGAGGAAGAAGGAACACTGAAGCTTTCTTT.

The chain combines TRBV28 with TRBJ1-6; tentatively, D is TRBD1 (6 bases). There are 16 residues in the CDR3. V lost 6 bases and J 10 bases, leaving 22 bases between the germline ends. Germline assignment: CDR1 MDHEN and CDR2 SYDVKM. The CDR3 DNA sequence: TGTGCCAGCAGAGGCCGGAGGGGGAGTGTAAGGTCACCCCTCCACTTT. It yields the protein CASRGRRGSVRSPLHF. Variable domain in full (rest from reference TRBV28 and TRBJ1-6): DVKVTQSSRYLVKRTGEKVFLECVQDMDHENMFWYRQDPGLGLRLIYFSYDVKMKEKGDIPEGYSVSREKKERFSLILESASTNQTSMYLCASRGRRGSVRSPLHFGNGTRLTVT.

This clone has only one observation. This chain links TRBV16 with TRBJ2-1; 8 bases match TRBD1. This CDR3 is built from 14 residues. The trim removed 2 bases at V and 8 bases at J, leaving 5 bases unmatched. Germline CDR1 reads KGHSY; CDR2 reads FQNENV. CDR3 residues: CASSQGQGGHEQFF. In nucleotides, the CDR3 is TGTGCCAGCAGCCAAGGACAGGGTGGCCATGAGCAGTTCTTC. Based on the CDR3 plus reference TRBV16 and TRBJ2-1, the full variable domain is GEEVAQTPKHLVRGEGQKAKLYCAPIKGHSYVFWYQQVLKNEFKFLISFQNENVFDETGMPKERFSAKCLPNSPCSLEIQATKLEDSAVYFCASSQGQGGHEQFFGPGTRLTVL.